The present entry profiles one TCR beta chain with its context. Its antigen has not been determined. No base-level quality is on record; no much larger clone is a single base apart. The junction carries 15 bases between V and J, which are trimmed by 5 bases and 2 bases respectively. Taken from the germline V gene (reference sequence), the CDR1 and CDR2 loops are LGHDT and YNNKEL. The CDR3 spans 15 residues, from the cysteine through the phenylalanine. Only the CDR3 portion is preserved as DNA: 45 bases, with reading frame beginning at the first base. These data come from a study of CD8 T cells in ankylosing spondylitis listed by TCRdb under 2017. For the wider study: T cell receptor beta repertoires were profiled in healthy donors and ankylosing spondylitis patients so that disease-linked TCR variants could be found. Peripheral blood was sampled, and synovial fluid was additionally collected from ankylosing spondylitis patients. The full study cohort was made up of 25 ankylosing spondylitis patients and more than 90 healthy donors. The study at large found these results: Some motif variants had previously been reported in the synovial fluid and blood of reactive arthritis patients, which suggests shared mechanisms of disease initiation. The disease-linked clones were reported to be significantly enriched in matched synovial fluid samples from ankylosing spondylitis patients. The disease-linked clones had a CD8+ phenotype and were found at relatively low frequencies in peripheral blood. A TCR beta motif of eight highly homologous amino acid variants appeared characteristic of blood from ankylosing spondylitis patients.

The instrument was an Illumina HiSeq 2500. TCR beta libraries were prepared by quantitative 5'-RACE with molecular barcodes. On the study's bioinformatics: A new computational method based on a probabilistic model of VDJ rearrangement was used to identify disease-linked TCR variants. The raw public data were reprocessed by TCRdb itself: fastp quality trimming at Q25, MiXCR clonotype calling, in-frame beta chains only. CDR3 protein sequences are deduplicated, and each keeps its most common genes and DNA. The V and J calls, along with clone size, are taken from TCRdb and not from the paper's own processing. The table for this sample lists some 800,000 distinct CDR3 sequences; 12% of them were counted only once. The biggest ten clones account for 0.45% to 0.6% of the sample.

The sequencing sample was made of blood, either unsorted or a sorted T cell fraction (not recorded which). The sequence derives from a male donor with ankylosing spondylitis. The sequence links TRBV3-1 to TRBJ1-2, with the D gene call left open. Read as DNA, the sequence is TGTGCCAGCAGCTCTCGAGGGTATGAGAACTATGGCTACACCTTC. This sequence encodes CASSSRGYENYGYTF.